The 17 T cell receptor beta chains given below trace back to one sample, sequenced in a study of identical twins. TCRdb redid the calling of the 5' RACE reads with MiXCR, one entry per CDR3 protein. The sample comprises 1.5 million to 2 million distinct CDR3 sequences, around 33% of which are singletons, and about 0.27% rests with the top ten. The specimen was cord blood. All receptors derive from a newborn girl in good health.

This clonotype was counted ten times or more. V is TRBV27 and J is TRBJ2-3; D unresolved. The germline gives CDR1 MNHEY, CDR2 SMNVEV (reference sequence). V shed 5 bases and J shed 13 bases, with 16 bases lying between them. This CDR3 is built from 12 residues. The CDR3 coding sequence is TGTGCCAGCAGTACTCCCCCCGGGCCCAAGTATTTT. Its translation: CASSTPPGPKYF.

This clonotype was seen ten or more times. The V gene is TRBV12-3 or TRBV12-4, the J gene TRBJ1-2; D remains unclear. Deletions cut 3 bases from V and 3 bases from J, with 14 bases between. The CDR3 totals 15 residues. The CDR3 coding sequence is TGTGCCAGCAGTTTCCGCTGGCAGAGTTACTATGGCTACACCTTC. Translation gives CASSFRWQSYYGYTF.

This clonotype has more than one count but fewer than ten. The chain is built from TRBV5-1 and TRBJ2-7; TRBD1 aligns across 11 bases. The CDR3 runs 17 residues. CDR1 and CDR2 from the germline V gene are SGHRS and YFSETQ. V trimming: 7 bases; J trimming: 0 bases; junction bases outside the gene matches: 12. CDR3 sequence reads: CASSVWTGGGSSYEQYF. DNA for the CDR3: TGCGCCAGCTCTGTCTGGACAGGGGGCGGAAGCTCCTACGAGCAGTACTTC.

This clonotype has just a few counts. V gene TRBV27 combines with J gene TRBJ2-5; 8 bases align to TRBD1. The trim removed 1 base at V and 1 base at J, leaving 11 bases unmatched. CDR1 is MNHEY and CDR2 is SMNVEV in the germline V gene (reference sequence). The CDR3 extends over 18 amino acids. CDR3 protein: CASSLWNRTGRTQETQYF. As DNA, the CDR3 is TGTGCCAGCAGTTTATGGAATAGGACAGGGCGCACCCAAGAGACCCAGTACTTC.

Comment on this clonotype: A junction boundary mismatches the germline segment, possibly from a read error. The chain is built from TRBV5-1 and TRBJ2-1, with D possibly matching TRBD1 (5 bases). The CDR3 length is 16 residues. Germline V gene lookup returns CDR1 SGHRS and CDR2 YFSETQ. This chain's CDR3 is CVSSLPFVGAPNEQFF. In DNA form, the CDR3 reads TGCGTCAGCAGCTTGCCCTTTGTAGGGGCCCCCAACGAGCAGTTCTTC.

The rearrangement joins TRBV20-1 to TRBJ1-1; a possible D gene is TRBD1 (6 bases). V was shortened by 3 bases and J by 4 bases, with 18 bases between the two germline ends. The CDR3 is 15 amino acids. CDR1 and CDR2 (germline): DFQATT, SNEGSKA (reference sequence). CDR3: CSASPWGAVSTEAFF. CDR3 nucleotides: TGCAGTGCTAGCCCCTGGGGGGCCGTGAGCACTGAAGCTTTCTTT.

This clonotype occurred a few times. This sequence joins TRBV12-3 or TRBV12-4 and TRBJ2-3; 8 positions match TRBD2. After removal of 6 bases from V and 6 bases from J, the junction contained 11 bases not matched to a gene. The CDR3 is 15 amino acids. CDR3 nucleotide sequence: TGTGCCAGCAGCTGGACTAGCCTCCCGGTGGATACGCAGTATTTT. It encodes CASSWTSLPVDTQYF.

The chain has TRBV4-2 and TRBJ2-1, with TRBD2 matching 12 bases. Germline trimming cut 3 bases from V and 0 bases from J; bases unmatched to any gene: 3. Germline values: CDR1 LGHNA, CDR2 YNFKEQ. This CDR3 is built from 17 residues. DNA of the CDR3: TGTGCCAGCAGCCACCGACTAGCGGGAGTCTCCTACAATGAGCAGTTCTTC. This codes for CASSHRLAGVSYNEQFF.

This chain connects TRBV6-1 to TRBJ1-1; D call uncertain. CDR1 and CDR2 from the germline V gene are MNHNS and SASEGT. Trimming took off 3 bases at V and 5 bases at J, with 16 bases between the two ends. The CDR3 is 15 residues long. Here the CDR3 DNA reads TGTGCCAGCAGTGAGTTCGGGTTAGTAACTACTGAAGCTTTCTTT. Translation: CASSEFGLVTTEAFF.

The V and J genes are TRBV6-5 and TRBJ2-3; D possibly corresponds to TRBD1 (6 bases). V shed 4 bases and J shed 5 bases, with 25 bases lying between them. The CDR3 consists of 18 residues. Germline lookup yields CDR1 MNHEY and CDR2 SVGAGI. CDR3 DNA: TGTGCCAGCAGTTGCTCCCGAAGGGGGATATTCTGGGGAGATACGCAGTATTTT. Its protein product is CASSCSRRGIFWGDTQYF.

The chain joins TRBV7-9 to TRBJ2-3; D is possibly TRBD1 (5 bases). The CDR3 contains 14 residues. The ends were cut back, 8 bases at V and 1 base at J, with 13 bases in the middle. From germline, CDR1 is SEHNR and CDR2 FQNEAQ (reference sequence). CDR3 in DNA: TGTGCCAGCGTCTGGGCAGGGCGCACAGATACGCAGTATTTT. Encoded protein: CASVWAGRTDTQYF. Drawing the rest from reference TRBV7-9 and TRBJ2-3, the complete variable domain is DTGVSQNPRHKITKRGQNVTFRCDPISEHNRLYWYRQTLGQGPEFLTYFQNEAQLEKSRLLSDRFSAERPKGSFSTLEIQRTEQGDSAMYLCASVWAGRTDTQYFGPGTRLTVL.

This clonotype has just a few counts. The rearrangement links TRBV10-2 to TRBJ2-7, with 8 positions matching TRBD1. The germline V gene encodes CDR1 WSHSY and CDR2 SAAADI. CDR3 length: 15 residues. The junction had 11 bases not matched to a gene; V was cut back by 7 bases and J by 3 bases. The CDR3 loop is CASTAPVTGDYEQYF. CDR3 DNA: TGCGCCAGCACCGCTCCAGTGACAGGGGACTACGAGCAGTACTTC.

This sequence joins TRBV4-2 and TRBJ2-4; D may match TRBD1 or TRBD2 (6 bases each). Trimming stripped 9 bases from V and 2 bases from J, with 14 bases between. In germline, CDR1 is LGHNA, CDR2 YNFKEQ. The CDR3 loop spans 14 amino acids. CDR3 DNA: TGTGCCAGTACCTACGGGGGCCCCAAAAACATTCAGTACTTC. This sequence encodes CASTYGGPKNIQYF.

The chain is built from TRBV20-1 and TRBJ2-3; 10 positions match TRBD1. This CDR3 is 16 amino acids long. The V gene end was trimmed by 1 base and the J gene end by 1 base; junction bases not matched to a gene: 5. Germline-derived CDR1 and CDR2 are DFQATT and SNEGSKA (reference sequence). The CDR3 DNA follows: TGCAGTGCTAGAGGGACCGGGACAGGGGGCACAGATACGCAGTATTTT. Its translation is CSARGTGTGGTDTQYF.

This clonotype was counted only a few times. The genes are TRBV6-5 and TRBJ2-3; D tentatively reads TRBD1 or TRBD2 (5 bases each). From germline, CDR1 is MNHEY and CDR2 SVGAGI. Trimming pared 1 base from V and 4 bases from J, leaving 9 bases between. CDR3 length equals 14 residues. This chain's CDR3 is CASSYWGSADTQYF. CDR3 DNA sequence: TGTGCCAGCAGTTACTGGGGGAGCGCAGATACGCAGTATTTT.

This clonotype appeared many times. This chain joins TRBV6-5 and TRBJ2-7; no clear D. V was trimmed by 2 bases and J by 2 bases, leaving 16 bases between them. The CDR3 covers 16 residues. CDR1 and CDR2 from the germline V gene are MNHEY and SVGAGI. The CDR3 bases are TGTGCCAGCAGTTACAACCGGAATCTGGCGGCCTACGAGCAGTACTTC. Translating it yields CASSYNRNLAAYEQYF.

The genes are TRBV20-1 and TRBJ1-6, with a weak D call TRBD1 (5 bases). CDR1 and CDR2 (germline): DFQATT, SNEGSKA (reference sequence). Trimming shortened V by 2 bases and J by 10 bases, and 15 bases separated the two germline ends. This CDR3 is built from 14 residues. CDR3 sequence reads: CSARRTYSRSPLHF. The CDR3 DNA sequence: TGCAGTGCTAGACGGACATACTCCCGGTCACCCCTCCACTTT.